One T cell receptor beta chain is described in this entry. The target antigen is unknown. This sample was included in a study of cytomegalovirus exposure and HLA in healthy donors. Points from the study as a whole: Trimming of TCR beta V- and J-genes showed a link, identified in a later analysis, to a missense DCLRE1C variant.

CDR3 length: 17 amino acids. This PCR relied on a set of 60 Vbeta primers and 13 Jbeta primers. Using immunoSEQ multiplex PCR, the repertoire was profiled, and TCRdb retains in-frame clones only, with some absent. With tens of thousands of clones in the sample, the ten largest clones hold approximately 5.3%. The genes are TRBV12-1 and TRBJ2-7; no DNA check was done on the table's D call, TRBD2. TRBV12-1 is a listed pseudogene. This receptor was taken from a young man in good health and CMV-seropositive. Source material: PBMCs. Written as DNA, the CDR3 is TGTGCCAGCAGCTTTGAAGCTAGCGGGAGAGATGGTGACGAGCAGTACTTC. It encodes CASSFEASGRDGDEQYF.